This T cell receptor beta chain was observed in a study of T cells in lung cancer brain metastases. CDR3 length: 15 residues. V dropped 3 bases and J dropped 3 bases, with 12 bases sitting between them. Germline V gives CDR1 LNHNV, CDR2 YYDKDF (reference sequence). Clones were sequenced by immunoSEQ multiplex PCR, and TCRdb holds only the in-frame ones, with some missing. The top ten hold roughly 3% of the sample, which has several thousand clones, 65% to 85% seen once. Specimen: tumor tissue from the primary lung tumor. The TCR originated in a woman aged 45-59 years with non-small cell lung cancer. The chain combines TRBV15 with TRBJ1-5; no clear D gene. The CDR3 reads CATSRDGTYNQPQHF. CDR3 in DNA: TGTGCCACCAGCAGGGACGGAACTTACAATCAGCCCCAGCATTTT.